The 21 T cell receptor beta chains below all came from one sample that was sequenced in a study of T cells in Graves' hyperthyroidism and ophthalmopathy. Amplification of TCR beta CDR3 regions was performed using RNA transcripts as template. The primer set for the first-round RT-PCR of the TCR CDR3 was HTBI. TCRdb ran MiXCR on the multiplex PCR reads and lists one entry per CDR3 protein. The sample lists around 300,000 distinct CDR3 sequences; over 20% were seen once. The sequenced sample consisted of blood. Receptors originate from a man aged 25 to 40 with Graves' ophthalmopathy.

The gene calls are TRBV7-6 and TRBJ1-3, with D perhaps TRBD1 (6 bases). Germline V gene sequence: CDR1 SGHVS, CDR2 FNYEAQ. Trimming pared 5 bases from V and 3 bases from J, leaving 11 bases between. The CDR3 totals 14 residues. CDR3 sequence: CASSPQGGGNTIYF. CDR3 sequence (DNA): TGTGCCAGCAGCCCACAGGGCGGTGGAAACACCATATATTTT.

This clonotype was picked up a small number of times. The chain couples TRBV6-1 to TRBJ2-3; a possible D gene is TRBD2 (5 bases). The CDR3 covers 14 residues. Trimming left V 8 bases short and J 3 bases short, with 15 bases between. Germline CDR1 is MNHNS and CDR2 is SASEGT. The CDR3 region has the DNA TGTGCCAGCGCTGAGCGGCGAAGGACAGATACGCAGTATTTT. Translating it yields CASAERRRTDTQYF.

In this sample, this clonotype turned up a few times. The CDR3 DNA sequence: TGTGCCACCAGCAGACCGTCTAAAGTCACAGATACGCAGTATTTT. Encoded protein: CATSRPSKVTDTQYF. The chain carries TRBV15 and TRBJ2-3; D is ambiguous. V was shortened by 2 bases and J by 2 bases, with 11 bases between the two germline ends. Germline-derived CDR1 and CDR2 are LNHNV and YYDKDF (reference sequence). The CDR3 runs 15 residues.

This clonotype has a count of ten or more. The CDR3 is CASSDGHYSNQPQHF. CDR3 nucleotides: TGTGCCAGCAGCGACGGACATTATAGCAATCAGCCCCAGCATTTT. The rearrangement links TRBV2 to TRBJ1-5; tentative D call: TRBD1 (5 bases). V was pared by 6 bases and J by 0 bases, with 12 bases between. This CDR3 is 15 amino acids long. Germline V lookup: CDR1 SNHLY, CDR2 FYNNEI.

This clonotype was picked up a small number of times. V and J are TRBV6-5 and TRBJ1-1; D is possibly TRBD1 (5 bases). The germline CDR1 and CDR2 sequences are MNHEY and SVGAGI. The CDR3 length is 13 residues. V was trimmed by 2 bases and J by 5 bases, leaving 9 bases between them. CDR3 sequence (DNA): TGTGCCAGCAGTTACGGGGGGGATACTGAAGCTTTCTTT. Amino acid sequence: CASSYGGDTEAFF.

The chain links TRBV7-9 to TRBJ2-1; the match to TRBD2 covers 7 bases. V was pared by 5 bases and J by 6 bases, with 16 bases of the junction left unmatched. The CDR3 is 17 residues long. Germline CDR1 reads SEHNR; CDR2 reads FQNEAQ (reference sequence). CDR3 sequence: CASSPTPGGRARNEQFF. The CDR3 nucleotides read TGTGCCAGCAGCCCTACACCCGGGGGGAGGGCGCGCAATGAGCAGTTCTTC.

This sequence joins TRBV29-1 and TRBJ1-3; D remains unclear. This CDR3 has 13 amino acids. Deletions cut 1 base from V and 2 bases from J, with 6 bases between. Looked up from germline, CDR1 is SQVTM and CDR2 is ANQGSEA. CDR3 coding DNA: TGCAGCGTTGAAGCCAGCGCTGGAAACACCATATATTTT. Residues: CSVEASAGNTIYF.

The V and J genes are TRBV10-3 and TRBJ2-1; 11 bases match TRBD2. The V and J ends lost 0 bases and 0 bases, in that order; junction bases with no gene match: 4. This CDR3 is built from 18 residues. CDR1 is ENHRY, CDR2 SYGVKD, per germline. CDR3 DNA sequence: TGTGCCATCAGTGAGTCCCAGACTAGCGGGACCTCCTACAATGAGCAGTTCTTC. Amino acid sequence: CAISESQTSGTSYNEQFF.

This clonotype came up many times. V is TRBV5-1 and J is TRBJ2-7, with TRBD1 matching 9 bases. Trimming took 4 bases from V and 3 from J; bases not matched to a gene: 5. The CDR3 is 14 amino acids. Looked up from germline, CDR1 is SGHRS and CDR2 is YFSETQ. The chain's CDR3 is CASSVGTGIYEQYF. The CDR3 DNA reads as TGCGCCAGCAGCGTCGGGACAGGGATCTACGAGCAGTACTTC.

At least ten counts were recorded for this clonotype. The V and J genes are TRBV20-1 and TRBJ2-7; TRBD2 matches at 9 bases. The length of the CDR3 is 17 residues. V lost 3 bases to trimming and J lost 1 base; unmatched junction nucleotides: 13. The germline V gene has CDR1 DFQATT and CDR2 SNEGSKA (reference sequence). CDR3 residues: CSASDASGNVRSYEQYF. The CDR3, as DNA: TGCAGTGCTAGTGACGCTAGCGGGAACGTGCGGTCCTACGAGCAGTACTTC.

This chain joins TRBV15 and TRBJ2-1; 13 nucleotides line up with TRBD2. The germline V gene encodes CDR1 LNHNV and CDR2 YYDKDF (reference sequence). J gave up 9 bases and V 3 bases, and 11 bases lay outside the gene matches. The CDR3 is 17 amino acids. The CDR3 loop reads CATSRGTSGRAGGEQFF. CDR3 nucleotides: TGTGCCACCAGCAGGGGCACTAGCGGGAGGGCCGGGGGTGAGCAGTTCTTC. Using reference TRBV15 and TRBJ2-1 for the parts outside the CDR3, the full variable domain is DAMVIQNPRYQVTQFGKPVTLSCSQTLNHNVMYWYQQKSSQAPKLLFHYYDKDFNNEADTPDNFQSRRPNTSFCFLDIRSPGLGDTAMYLCATSRGTSGRAGGEQFFGPGTRLTVL.

Many counts were recorded for this clonotype. This chain links TRBV28 with TRBJ2-2, with TRBD1 matching 12 bases. The CDR3 has 16 amino acids. Germline V gene data show CDR1 as MDHEN and CDR2 as SYDVKM. V trimming: 5 bases; J trimming: 6 bases; junction bases outside the gene matches: 7. The CDR3 loop is CASSPPGTGGPGELFF. The CDR3 DNA reads as TGTGCCAGCAGTCCTCCCGGGACAGGGGGCCCCGGGGAGCTGTTTTTT.

J is TRBJ2-1 and V is TRBV25-1, with TRBD1 as a possible D gene (6 bases). The V and J ends lost 6 bases and 0 bases respectively, with 9 bases between them. Germline V gene lookup returns CDR1 MGHDK and CDR2 SYGVNS. This CDR3 contains 14 residues. CDR3 sequence reads: CASRTGPSYNEQFF. DNA of the CDR3: TGTGCCAGCAGGACAGGACCCTCCTACAATGAGCAGTTCTTC.

This clonotype turned up a few times. CDR3 coding DNA: TGTGCCAGCAGTGGGGGGGGACTAGCTTCCTACGAGCAGTACTTC. Translation gives CASSGGGLASYEQYF. This rearrangement joins TRBV25-1 to TRBJ2-7, with 9 bases aligning to TRBD2. The length of the CDR3 is 15 residues. CDR1 and CDR2 (germline): MGHDK, SYGVNS. The V gene end was trimmed by 4 bases and the J gene end by 1 base; junction bases not matched to a gene: 5.

The chain carries TRBV12-3 or TRBV12-4 and TRBJ1-2; TRBD1 agrees at 7 bases. The CDR3 loop spans 13 amino acids. V shed 7 bases and J 6 bases; nucleotides not matched to a gene: 8. The chain's CDR3 is CASTTRGFNGYTF. The CDR3 DNA reads as TGTGCCAGCACCACCAGGGGGTTTAATGGCTACACCTTC.

This clonotype was seen a handful of times. V usage is TRBV18 and J usage is TRBJ2-5; tentatively, D is TRBD1 or TRBD2 (6 bases each). With 3 bases removed from V and 4 bases from J, the gap between germline ends came to 12 bases. CDR3 size: 14 residues. Germline CDR1 reads KGHSH; CDR2 reads LQKENI. The CDR3 nucleotides are TGTGCCAGCTCACCTCTGAGGGGGGCAGAGACCCAGTACTTC. Amino acid sequence: CASSPLRGAETQYF.

The chain couples TRBV11-2 to TRBJ2-7; TRBD2 aligns across 11 bases. The trim removed 2 bases at V and 2 bases at J, leaving 5 bases unmatched. CDR1 SGHAT and CDR2 FQNNGV come from the germline V gene. This CDR3 has 16 residues. As DNA, the CDR3 is TGTGCCAGCAGCTTAAGAATGGGACTAGCGGCCTACGAGCAGTACTTC. This translates into CASSLRMGLAAYEQYF.

This clonotype was seen more than once but under ten times. The chain joins TRBV5-1 to TRBJ1-1; 8 nucleotides align to TRBD1. V was pared by 3 bases and J by 3 bases, with 4 bases of the junction left unmatched. The germline CDR1 and CDR2 sequences are SGHRS and YFSETQ. This CDR3 contains 14 residues. In DNA form, the CDR3 reads TGCGCCAGCAGCTCACCGACAGGGGACACTGAAGCTTTCTTT. It specifies CASSSPTGDTEAFF.

V gene TRBV11-1 combines with J gene TRBJ2-2, with D uncertain. The V and J ends lost 1 base and 0 bases respectively, with 12 bases between them. Germline V gene sequence: CDR1 SGHAT, CDR2 FQDESV (reference sequence). The CDR3 contains 17 residues. The DNA of the CDR3 is TGTGCCAGCAGCTTAGGGGATTGGACGCCGAACACCGGGGAGCTGTTTTTT. Its translation: CASSLGDWTPNTGELFF.

Concerning this clonotype: Being one base from a much bigger clone, this may be a read error. The chain combines TRBV11-1 with TRBJ2-1; TRBD2 matches at 7 bases. Germline loops: CDR1 SGHAT, CDR2 FQDESV (reference sequence). The length of the CDR3 is 16 residues. V lost 1 base and J lost 8; bases outside the gene matches: 11. The CDR3 sequence: CASSLGVGLAVDEQFF. CDR3 DNA sequence: TGTGCCAGCAGCTTAGGGGTGGGTCTAGCGGTCGATGAGCAGTTCTTC.

The chain carries TRBV2 and TRBJ2-1, with D perhaps matching TRBD1 (6 bases). CDR3 length equals 13 residues. The germline gives CDR1 SNHLY, CDR2 FYNNEI. Deletions cut 6 bases from V and 7 bases from J, with 13 bases between. The CDR3, as DNA: TGTGCCAGCAGCGCCCAGGGGATGAATGAGCAGTTCTTC. It codes for CASSAQGMNEQFF.